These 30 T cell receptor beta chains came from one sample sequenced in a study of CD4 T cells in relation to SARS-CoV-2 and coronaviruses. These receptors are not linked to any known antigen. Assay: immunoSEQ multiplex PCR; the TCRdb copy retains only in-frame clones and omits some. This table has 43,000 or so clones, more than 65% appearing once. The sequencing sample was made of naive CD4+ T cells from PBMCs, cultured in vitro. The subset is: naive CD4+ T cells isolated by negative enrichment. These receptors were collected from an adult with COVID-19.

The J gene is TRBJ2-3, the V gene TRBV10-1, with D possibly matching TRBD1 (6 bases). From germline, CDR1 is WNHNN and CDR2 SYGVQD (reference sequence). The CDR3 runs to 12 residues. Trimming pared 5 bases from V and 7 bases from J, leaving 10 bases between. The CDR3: CASSLTGNTQYF. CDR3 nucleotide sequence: TGCGCCAGCAGTCTAACAGGGAATACGCAGTATTTT.

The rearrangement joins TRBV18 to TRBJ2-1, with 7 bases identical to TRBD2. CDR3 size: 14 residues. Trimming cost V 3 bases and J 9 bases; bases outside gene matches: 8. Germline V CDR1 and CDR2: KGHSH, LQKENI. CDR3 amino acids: CASSPGAGAGEQFF. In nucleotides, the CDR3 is TGTGCCAGCTCACCTGGGGCGGGAGCGGGTGAGCAGTTCTTC.

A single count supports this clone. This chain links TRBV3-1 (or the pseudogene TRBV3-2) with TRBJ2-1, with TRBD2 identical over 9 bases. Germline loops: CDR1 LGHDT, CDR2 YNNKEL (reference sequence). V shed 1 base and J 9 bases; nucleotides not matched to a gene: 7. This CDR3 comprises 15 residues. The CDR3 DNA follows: TGTGCCAGCAGCCAAGTTGCTAGCGGGATATTTGAGCAGTTCTTC. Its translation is CASSQVASGIFEQFF.

The CDR3 here is CASSQGGAGTAYEQYF. In DNA, the CDR3 is TGCGCCAGCAGCCAAGGCGGCGCGGGAACGGCCTACGAGCAGTACTTC. The V gene is TRBV4-1, the J gene TRBJ2-7, with a tentative D call TRBD2 (6 bases). V lost 1 base and J lost 2, with 15 bases in between. In germline, CDR1 is MGHRA, CDR2 YSYEKL. The length of the CDR3 is 16 residues.

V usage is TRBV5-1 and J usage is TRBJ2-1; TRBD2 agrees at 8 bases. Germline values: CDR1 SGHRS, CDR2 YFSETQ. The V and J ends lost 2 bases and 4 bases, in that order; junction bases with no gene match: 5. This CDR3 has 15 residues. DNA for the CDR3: TGCGCCAGCAGCTTTAGCGGGGATTATTACAATGAGCAGTTCTTC. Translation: CASSFSGDYYNEQFF.

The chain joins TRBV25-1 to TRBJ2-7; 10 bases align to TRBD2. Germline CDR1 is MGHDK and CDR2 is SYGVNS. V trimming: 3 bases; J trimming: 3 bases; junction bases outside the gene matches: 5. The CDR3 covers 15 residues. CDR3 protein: CASSDVAGGVYEQYF. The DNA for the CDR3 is TGTGCCAGCAGTGACGTAGCGGGAGGCGTCTACGAGCAGTACTTC.

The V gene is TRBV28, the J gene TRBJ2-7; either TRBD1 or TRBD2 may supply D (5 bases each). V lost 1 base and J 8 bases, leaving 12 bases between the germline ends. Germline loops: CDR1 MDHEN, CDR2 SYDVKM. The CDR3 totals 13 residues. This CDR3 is CASSLSGPIQQYF. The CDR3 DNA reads TGTGCCAGCAGTTTATCGGGACCGATCCAGCAGTACTTC.

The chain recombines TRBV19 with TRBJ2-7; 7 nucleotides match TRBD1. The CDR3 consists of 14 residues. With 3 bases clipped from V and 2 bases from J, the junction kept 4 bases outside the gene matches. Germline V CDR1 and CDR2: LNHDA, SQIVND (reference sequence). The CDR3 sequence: CASSITGETYEQYF. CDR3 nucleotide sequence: TGTGCCAGTAGTATTACAGGGGAAACCTACGAGCAGTACTTC.

CDR3 DNA: TGTGCCAGCAGGAGGACAGGGCTTAACTATGGCTACACCTTC. Amino acid sequence: CASRRTGLNYGYTF. The chain couples TRBV3-1 (or the pseudogene TRBV3-2) to TRBJ1-2, with TRBD1 matching 8 bases. With 6 bases clipped from V and 1 base from J, the junction kept 4 bases outside the gene matches. The CDR3 length is 14 residues. CDR1 LGHDT and CDR2 YNNKEL come from the germline V gene (reference sequence).

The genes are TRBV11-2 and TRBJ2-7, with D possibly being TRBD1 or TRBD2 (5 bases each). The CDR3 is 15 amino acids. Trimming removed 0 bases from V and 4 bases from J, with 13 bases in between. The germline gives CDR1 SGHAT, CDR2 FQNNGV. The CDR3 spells CASSLEGTELYEQYF. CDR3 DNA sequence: TGTGCCAGCAGCTTAGAAGGGACGGAACTTTACGAGCAGTACTTC.

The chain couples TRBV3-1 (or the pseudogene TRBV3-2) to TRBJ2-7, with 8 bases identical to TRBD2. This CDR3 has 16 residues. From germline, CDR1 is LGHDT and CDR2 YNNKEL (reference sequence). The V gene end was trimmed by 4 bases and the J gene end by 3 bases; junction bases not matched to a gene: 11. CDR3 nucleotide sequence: TGTGCCAGCAGCCGCCCTCTAGGCGGGAGGCACTACGAGCAGTACTTC. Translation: CASSRPLGGRHYEQYF.

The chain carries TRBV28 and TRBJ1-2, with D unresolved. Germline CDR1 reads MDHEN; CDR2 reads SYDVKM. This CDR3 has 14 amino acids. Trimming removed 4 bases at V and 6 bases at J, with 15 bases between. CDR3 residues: CASSSPGLSNGYTF. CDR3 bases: TGTGCCAGCAGTTCGCCGGGGTTATCGAATGGCTACACCTTC.

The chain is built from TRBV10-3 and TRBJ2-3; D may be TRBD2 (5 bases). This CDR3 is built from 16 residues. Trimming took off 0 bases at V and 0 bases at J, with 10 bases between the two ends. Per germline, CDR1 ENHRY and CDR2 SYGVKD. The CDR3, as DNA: TGTGCCATCAGTGAGTCAGCGGTAGCAAGCACAGATACGCAGTATTTT. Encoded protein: CAISESAVASTDTQYF.

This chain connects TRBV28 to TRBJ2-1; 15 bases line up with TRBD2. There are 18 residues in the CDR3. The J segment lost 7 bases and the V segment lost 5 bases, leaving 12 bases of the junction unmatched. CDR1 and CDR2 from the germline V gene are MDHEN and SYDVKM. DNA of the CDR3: TGTGCCAGCAGTGACCACGGGACTAGCGGGAGGTTGTTTAATGAGCAGTTCTTC. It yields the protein CASSDHGTSGRLFNEQFF. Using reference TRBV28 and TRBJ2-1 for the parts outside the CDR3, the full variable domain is DVKVTQSSRYLVKRTGEKVFLECVQDMDHENMFWYRQDPGLGLRLIYFSYDVKMKEKGDIPEGYSVSREKKERFSLILESASTNQTSMYLCASSDHGTSGRLFNEQFFGPGTRLTVL.

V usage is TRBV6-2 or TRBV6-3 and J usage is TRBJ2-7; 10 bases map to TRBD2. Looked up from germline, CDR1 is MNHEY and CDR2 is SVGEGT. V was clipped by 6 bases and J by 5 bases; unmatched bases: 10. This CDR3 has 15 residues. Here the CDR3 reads CASSPAGGSYHEQYF. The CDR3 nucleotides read TGTGCCAGCAGCCCAGCGGGGGGGAGCTACCACGAGCAGTACTTC.

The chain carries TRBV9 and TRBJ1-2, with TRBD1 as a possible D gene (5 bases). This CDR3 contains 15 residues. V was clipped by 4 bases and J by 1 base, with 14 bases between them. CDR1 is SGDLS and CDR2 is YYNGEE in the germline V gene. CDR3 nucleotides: TGTGCCAGCAGCCCCCACCGGGGGGGTAACTATGGCTACACCTTC. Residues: CASSPHRGGNYGYTF.

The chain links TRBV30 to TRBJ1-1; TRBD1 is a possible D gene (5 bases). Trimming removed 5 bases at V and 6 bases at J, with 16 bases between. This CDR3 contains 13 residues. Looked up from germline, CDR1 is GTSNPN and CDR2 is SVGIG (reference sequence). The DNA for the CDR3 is TGTGCCTGGTTCCGAAACAGGCGCTCTGAAGCTTTCTTT. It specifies CAWFRNRRSEAFF. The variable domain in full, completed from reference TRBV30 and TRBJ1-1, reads SQTIHQWPATLVQPVGSPLSLECTVEGTSNPNLYWYRQAAGRGLQLLFYSVGIGQISSEVPQNLSASRPQDRQFILSSKKLLLSDSGFYLCAWFRNRRSEAFFGQGTRLTVV.

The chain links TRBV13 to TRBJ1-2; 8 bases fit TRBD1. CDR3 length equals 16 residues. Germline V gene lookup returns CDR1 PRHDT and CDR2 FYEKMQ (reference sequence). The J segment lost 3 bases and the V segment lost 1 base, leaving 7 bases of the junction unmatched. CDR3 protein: CASSLDLTGGDYGYTF. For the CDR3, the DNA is TGTGCCAGCAGCTTAGACCTCACAGGGGGGGACTATGGCTACACCTTC.

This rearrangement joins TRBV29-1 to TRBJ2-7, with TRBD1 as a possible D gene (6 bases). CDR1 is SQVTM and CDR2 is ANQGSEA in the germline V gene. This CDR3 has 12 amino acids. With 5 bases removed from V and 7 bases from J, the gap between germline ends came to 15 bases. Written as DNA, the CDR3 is TGCAGCGTTACATTGGGGGCGCGTGAGCAGTACTTC. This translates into CSVTLGAREQYF.

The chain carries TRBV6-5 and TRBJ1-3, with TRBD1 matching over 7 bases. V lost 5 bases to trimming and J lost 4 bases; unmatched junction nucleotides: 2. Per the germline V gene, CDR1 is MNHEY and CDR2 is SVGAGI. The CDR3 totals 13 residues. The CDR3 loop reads CASSRQGGNTIYF. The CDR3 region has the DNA TGTGCCAGCAGTAGACAGGGAGGAAACACCATATATTTT.

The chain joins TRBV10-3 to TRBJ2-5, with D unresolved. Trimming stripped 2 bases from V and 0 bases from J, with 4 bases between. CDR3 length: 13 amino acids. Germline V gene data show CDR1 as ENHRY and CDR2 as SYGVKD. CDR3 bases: TGTGCCATCAGTGAGGGGAACCAAGAGACCCAGTACTTC. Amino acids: CAISEGNQETQYF.

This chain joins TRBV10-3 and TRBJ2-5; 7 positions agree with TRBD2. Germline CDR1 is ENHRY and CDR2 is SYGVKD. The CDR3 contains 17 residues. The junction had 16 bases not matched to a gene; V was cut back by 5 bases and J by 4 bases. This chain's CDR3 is CAISQMGGSGERETQYF. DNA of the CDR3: TGTGCCATCAGTCAAATGGGAGGGAGTGGAGAAAGAGAGACCCAGTACTTC.

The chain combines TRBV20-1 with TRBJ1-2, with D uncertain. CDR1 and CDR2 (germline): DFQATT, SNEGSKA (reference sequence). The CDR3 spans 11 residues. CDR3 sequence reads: CFTGSNYGYTF. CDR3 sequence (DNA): TGCTTTACGGGCAGTAACTATGGCTACACCTTC.

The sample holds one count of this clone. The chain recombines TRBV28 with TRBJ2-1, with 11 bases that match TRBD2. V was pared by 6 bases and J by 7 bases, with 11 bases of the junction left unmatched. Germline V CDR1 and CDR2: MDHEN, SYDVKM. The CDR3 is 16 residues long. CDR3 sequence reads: CASSNIAGGPWNEQFF. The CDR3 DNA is TGTGCCAGCAGCAATATAGCGGGAGGGCCTTGGAATGAGCAGTTCTTC.

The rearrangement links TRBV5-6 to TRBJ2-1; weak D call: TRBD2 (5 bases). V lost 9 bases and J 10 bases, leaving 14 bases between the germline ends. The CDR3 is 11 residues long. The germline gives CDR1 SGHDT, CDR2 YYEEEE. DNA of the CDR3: TGTGCCACCTCGAACCGGGAAGAGCAGTTCTTC. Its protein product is CATSNREEQFF.

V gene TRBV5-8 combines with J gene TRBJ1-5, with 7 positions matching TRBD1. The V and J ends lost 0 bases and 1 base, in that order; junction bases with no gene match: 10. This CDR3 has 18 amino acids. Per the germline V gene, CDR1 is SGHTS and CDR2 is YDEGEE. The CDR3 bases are TGTGCCAGCAGCTTGGGACAGGGACGGGTCGGCAGCAATCAGCCCCAGCATTTT. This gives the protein CASSLGQGRVGSNQPQHF.

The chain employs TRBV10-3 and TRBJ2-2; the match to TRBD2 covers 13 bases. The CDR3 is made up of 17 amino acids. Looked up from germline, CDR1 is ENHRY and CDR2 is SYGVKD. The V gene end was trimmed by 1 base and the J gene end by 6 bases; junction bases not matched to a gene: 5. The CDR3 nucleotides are TGTGCCATCAGTGAGTTTCGGACTAGCGGGAGTTCCGGGGAGCTGTTTTTT. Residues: CAISEFRTSGSSGELFF.

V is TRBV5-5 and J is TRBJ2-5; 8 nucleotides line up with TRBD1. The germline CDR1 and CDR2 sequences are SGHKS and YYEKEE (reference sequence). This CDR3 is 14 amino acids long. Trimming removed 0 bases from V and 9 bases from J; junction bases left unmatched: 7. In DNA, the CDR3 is TGTGCCAGCAGCTTGGGACAGGGGACCTGGTCCCAGTACTTC. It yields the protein CASSLGQGTWSQYF. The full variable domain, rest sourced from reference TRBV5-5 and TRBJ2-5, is DAGVTQSPTHLIKTRGQQVTLRCSPISGHKSVSWYQQVLGQGPQFIFQYYEKEERGRGNFPDRFSARQFPNYSSELNVNALLLGDSALYLCASSLGQGTWSQYFGPGTRLLVL.

CDR3 DNA sequence: TGTGCCAGCTCACCACGTAGGAGACAAGAGACCCAGTACTTC. This translates into CASSPRRRQETQYF. The chain employs TRBV18 and TRBJ2-5, with no clear D. Trimming pared 1 base from V and 2 bases from J, leaving 8 bases between. CDR1 and CDR2 from the germline V gene are KGHSH and LQKENI. The CDR3 is 14 residues long.

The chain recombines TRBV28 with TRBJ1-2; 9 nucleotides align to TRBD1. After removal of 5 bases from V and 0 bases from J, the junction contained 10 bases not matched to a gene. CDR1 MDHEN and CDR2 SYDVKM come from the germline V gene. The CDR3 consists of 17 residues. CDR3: CASSLPQGASSNYGYTF. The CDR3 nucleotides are TGTGCCAGCAGTCTACCACAGGGGGCGTCTTCTAACTATGGCTACACCTTC.